A selection of T cell receptor beta chains follows, all from one sample in a study of vaccination and CD4 T cells after COVID-19. These receptors have no known antigen. TCRdb passed the PCR reads through MiXCR, listing each CDR3 protein once. The sample contains around 6,100 distinct CDR3 sequences, 49% of which appear only once. The material sequenced was CD4+ T cells from blood, cultured in vitro. The receptors were sampled from a human donor in good health. The CDR3 runs from the conserved cysteine through the conserved F or W. Each record gives: D gene, J gene, V gene, clone size, CDR3 protein, CDR3 DNA. D genes are given only for firm matches. Size is omitted from some rows. Given values are once, few, many or a class for expanded clones.

D gene: .
J gene: TRBJ2-5
V gene: TRBV6-1
clone size: .
CDR3 protein: CASRRDQRGETQYF
CDR3 DNA: TGTGCCAGCAGACGGGACCAAAGGGGAGAGACCCAGTACTTC

D gene: .
J gene: TRBJ1-1
V gene: TRBV20-1
clone size: .
CDR3 protein: CSARTVTEAFF
CDR3 DNA: TGCAGTGCTCGGACAGTCACTGAAGCTTTCTTT

D gene: TRBD1
J gene: TRBJ1-1
V gene: TRBV27
clone size: .
CDR3 protein: CASSFANRGPNTEAFF
CDR3 DNA: TGTGCCAGCAGTTTCGCTAACAGGGGGCCGAACACTGAAGCTTTCTTT

D gene: .
J gene: TRBJ2-3
V gene: TRBV7-2
clone size: .
CDR3 protein: CASSVDLLGTQYF
CDR3 DNA: TGTGCCAGCAGCGTGGACCTTCTGGGTACGCAGTATTTT

D gene: TRBD2
J gene: TRBJ2-5
V gene: TRBV7-8
clone size: .
CDR3 protein: CASSLGVVAGGGETQYF
CDR3 DNA: TGTGCCAGCAGCTTAGGGGTGGTAGCGGGAGGTGGGGAGACCCAGTACTTC

D gene: TRBD1
J gene: TRBJ1-2
V gene: TRBV6-2/TRBV6-3
clone size: .
CDR3 protein: CASSGQGPPYGYTF
CDR3 DNA: TGTGCCAGCAGTGGACAGGGGCCCCCGTATGGCTACACCTTC

D gene: .
J gene: TRBJ1-2
V gene: TRBV6-1
clone size: few
CDR3 protein: CASTGGIGYTF
CDR3 DNA: TGTGCCAGCACAGGAGGGATTGGCTACACCTTC

D gene: TRBD1
J gene: TRBJ2-7
V gene: TRBV11-3
clone size: .
CDR3 protein: CASSRGQEVSYEQYF
CDR3 DNA: TGTGCCAGCAGCCGTGGACAGGAGGTCTCCTACGAGCAGTACTTC

D gene: .
J gene: TRBJ1-5
V gene: TRBV27
clone size: .
CDR3 protein: CASSFWGAGQPQHF
CDR3 DNA: TGTGCCAGCAGTTTTTGGGGGGCCGGTCAGCCCCAGCATTTT

D gene: TRBD1
J gene: TRBJ2-2
V gene: TRBV7-2
clone size: .
CDR3 protein: CARSGGRGPGSGELFF
CDR3 DNA: TGTGCCAGATCAGGGGGCAGGGGCCCGGGGAGCGGGGAGCTGTTTTTT

D gene: .
J gene: TRBJ2-1
V gene: TRBV5-8
clone size: .
CDR3 protein: CASSLVLGSSYNEQFF
CDR3 DNA: TGTGCCAGCAGCTTGGTTCTCGGGAGCTCCTACAATGAGCAGTTCTTC

D gene: TRBD1
J gene: TRBJ1-2
V gene: TRBV30
clone size: .
CDR3 protein: CAWTMTGITLGGYTF
CDR3 DNA: TGTGCCTGGACGATGACAGGGATCACTCTGGGTGGCTACACCTTC

D gene: .
J gene: TRBJ1-2
V gene: TRBV30
clone size: few
CDR3 protein: CAWSEQGDYGYTF
CDR3 DNA: TGTGCCTGGAGTGAACAGGGAGACTATGGCTACACCTTC

D gene: .
J gene: TRBJ2-1
V gene: TRBV20-1
clone size: .
CDR3 protein: CSARTAGTRTNEQFF
CDR3 DNA: TGCAGTGCTCGAACTGCTGGGACGAGGACCAATGAGCAGTTCTTC

D gene: TRBD1
J gene: TRBJ1-2
V gene: TRBV19
clone size: few
CDR3 protein: CASSRVLRGQGQDGYTF
CDR3 DNA: TGTGCCAGTAGTCGAGTTCTGAGGGGACAGGGGCAGGATGGCTACACCTTC

D gene: .
J gene: TRBJ2-7
V gene: TRBV5-1
clone size: .
CDR3 protein: CASSLQGNEQYF
CDR3 DNA: TGCGCCAGCAGCTTACAGGGAAACGAGCAGTACTTC

D gene: .
J gene: TRBJ2-6
V gene: TRBV6-1
clone size: few
CDR3 protein: CASSLDSGANVLTF
CDR3 DNA: TGTGCCAGCAGTCTAGACTCTGGGGCCAACGTCCTGACTTTC

D gene: .
J gene: TRBJ1-6
V gene: TRBV27
clone size: few
CDR3 protein: CASSFNPPQGSSPLHF
CDR3 DNA: TGTGCCAGCAGTTTTAACCCTCCTCAGGGAAGTTCACCCCTCCACTTT

D gene: .
J gene: TRBJ1-2
V gene: TRBV19
clone size: .
CDR3 protein: CASIPPAGYGYTF
CDR3 DNA: TGTGCCAGTATCCCCCCGGCCGGCTATGGCTACACCTTC

D gene: .
J gene: TRBJ2-7
V gene: TRBV28
clone size: .
CDR3 protein: CASRTRGIRRGSYEQYF
CDR3 DNA: TGTGCCAGCAGAACTCGAGGGATTAGGAGGGGGTCGTACGAGCAGTACTTC

D gene: TRBD2
J gene: TRBJ2-5
V gene: TRBV27
clone size: few
CDR3 protein: CASSSQRGGRSGETQYF
CDR3 DNA: TGTGCCAGCAGTTCCCAGCGGGGCGGGAGGTCCGGGGAGACCCAGTACTTC

D gene: .
J gene: TRBJ1-6
V gene: TRBV12-3/TRBV12-4
clone size: .
CDR3 protein: CASSLNSQGLHF
CDR3 DNA: TGTGCCAGCAGTTTGAATAGCCAAGGCCTGCACTTT

D gene: TRBD2
J gene: TRBJ2-7
V gene: TRBV20-1
clone size: few
CDR3 protein: CSARDLAGVLYEQYF
CDR3 DNA: TGCAGTGCTAGAGATCTAGCGGGAGTTCTCTACGAGCAGTACTTC

D gene: TRBD1
J gene: TRBJ1-5
V gene: TRBV20-1
clone size: .
CDR3 protein: CSARAGQGYQPQHF
CDR3 DNA: TGCAGTGCTAGAGCGGGACAGGGGTATCAGCCCCAGCATTTT

D gene: .
J gene: TRBJ2-5
V gene: TRBV5-1
clone size: .
CDR3 protein: CASSLVRWGNMEETQYF
CDR3 DNA: TGCGCCAGCAGCTTGGTCCGTTGGGGGAATATGGAAGAGACCCAGTACTTC

D gene: TRBD1
J gene: TRBJ1-1
V gene: TRBV5-6
clone size: .
CDR3 protein: CTSSTGDRGWSEAFF
CDR3 DNA: TGTACCAGCAGCACTGGGGACAGGGGTTGGTCTGAAGCTTTCTTT

D gene: .
J gene: TRBJ2-3
V gene: TRBV7-2
clone size: .
CDR3 protein: CASSLGASGTDTQYF
CDR3 DNA: TGTGCCAGCAGCTTAGGAGCTAGCGGCACAGATACGCAGTATTTT

D gene: .
J gene: TRBJ1-1
V gene: TRBV19
clone size: .
CDR3 protein: CASSPPPGRGTEAFF
CDR3 DNA: TGTGCCAGTAGTCCCCCCCCGGGTCGGGGCACTGAAGCTTTCTTT

D gene: .
J gene: TRBJ2-3
V gene: TRBV5-1
clone size: .
CDR3 protein: CASRPLGESDTQYF
CDR3 DNA: TGCGCCAGCAGGCCACTGGGGGAGTCAGATACGCAGTATTTT

D gene: .
J gene: TRBJ1-5
V gene: TRBV20-1
clone size: few
CDR3 protein: CSARGRDGNQPQHF
CDR3 DNA: TGCAGTGCTAGAGGTAGGGATGGCAATCAGCCCCAGCATTTT

D gene: .
J gene: TRBJ1-5
V gene: TRBV27
clone size: .
CDR3 protein: CASSTNRVSQPQHF
CDR3 DNA: TGTGCCAGCAGTACAAACAGGGTATCTCAGCCCCAGCATTTT

D gene: .
J gene: TRBJ2-1
V gene: TRBV7-2
clone size: .
CDR3 protein: CASSLEASRVNEQFF
CDR3 DNA: TGTGCCAGCAGCTTAGAAGCGTCTAGGGTCAATGAGCAGTTCTTC

D gene: TRBD1
J gene: TRBJ1-5
V gene: TRBV6-2/TRBV6-3
clone size: .
CDR3 protein: CASSRIARGTAAQEPQHF
CDR3 DNA: TGTGCCAGCAGTCGAATAGCCCGAGGGACAGCCGCACAGGAGCCCCAGCATTTT

D gene: .
J gene: TRBJ1-5
V gene: TRBV27
clone size: .
CDR3 protein: CASSAGTGRGQPQHF
CDR3 DNA: TGTGCCAGCAGTGCGGGAACGGGACGTGGCCAGCCCCAGCATTTT

D gene: .
J gene: TRBJ1-5
V gene: TRBV27
clone size: .
CDR3 protein: CASSPYVGPSGGNQPQHF
CDR3 DNA: TGTGCCAGCAGCCCCTATGTAGGGCCGTCCGGCGGAAATCAGCCCCAGCATTTT

D gene: .
J gene: TRBJ2-1
V gene: TRBV27
clone size: .
CDR3 protein: CASSLFVRGVPSSYNEQFF
CDR3 DNA: TGTGCCAGCAGTTTATTCGTCCGTGGTGTCCCGAGCTCCTACAATGAGCAGTTCTTC

D gene: .
J gene: TRBJ1-2
V gene: TRBV20-1
clone size: few
CDR3 protein: CSASDGGNYGYTF
CDR3 DNA: TGCAGTGCTTCGGACGGGGGGAACTATGGCTACACCTTC

D gene: .
J gene: TRBJ2-7
V gene: TRBV19
clone size: .
CDR3 protein: CASSFDRATTYEQYF
CDR3 DNA: TGTGCCAGTAGTTTCGACCGGGCCACTACCTACGAGCAGTACTTC

D gene: TRBD1
J gene: TRBJ2-2
V gene: TRBV27
clone size: few
CDR3 protein: CASSSRQGVNTGELFF
CDR3 DNA: TGTGCCAGCAGTTCGCGACAGGGGGTTAACACCGGGGAGCTGTTTTTT

D gene: .
J gene: TRBJ2-2
V gene: TRBV18
clone size: once
CDR3 protein: CASSPRETGELFF
CDR3 DNA: TGTGCCAGCTCACCCCGGGAGACAGGGGAGCTGTTTTTT

D gene: .
J gene: TRBJ1-5
V gene: TRBV10-2
clone size: .
CDR3 protein: CASSDRGPQHF
CDR3 DNA: TGCGCCAGCAGTGATCGCGGGCCCCAGCATTTT

D gene: .
J gene: TRBJ1-1
V gene: TRBV7-9
clone size: .
CDR3 protein: CASSLKWPIDTEAFF
CDR3 DNA: TGTGCCAGCAGCTTAAAGTGGCCAATCGACACTGAAGCTTTCTTT

D gene: TRBD1
J gene: TRBJ1-2
V gene: TRBV30
clone size: .
CDR3 protein: CAYSGQGDGYTF
CDR3 DNA: TGTGCCTACTCGGGACAGGGGGATGGCTACACCTTC

D gene: TRBD2
J gene: TRBJ2-1
V gene: TRBV6-5
clone size: .
CDR3 protein: CASSYRRGDSYNEQFF
CDR3 DNA: TGTGCCAGCAGTTACAGACGGGGGGACTCCTACAATGAGCAGTTCTTC

D gene: TRBD1
J gene: TRBJ2-1
V gene: TRBV7-2
clone size: once
CDR3 protein: CASSLKGANEQFF
CDR3 DNA: TGTGCCAGCAGCTTAAAGGGGGCGAATGAGCAGTTCTTC

D gene: .
J gene: TRBJ2-3
V gene: TRBV4-1
clone size: .
CDR3 protein: CASSPQGMADTQYF
CDR3 DNA: TGCGCCAGCAGCCCACAGGGTATGGCAGATACGCAGTATTTT